This T cell receptor (beta chain) was recorded in a study of blood T cells in healthy people across ages. A J-beta primer mix and a sample-barcoded 5' primer were used in a second PCR of roughly 7 to 12 cycles. Sequencing yielded, for each sample, at least 3 million paired-end reads carrying CDR3. Using its own MiXCR run on the 5' RACE reads, TCRdb lists one record per CDR3 protein. The sample has roughly 1.4 million distinct CDR3 sequences, almost 60% seen once. This clonotype was sampled from a man aged 18-30 years in good health. The sequenced material came from blood.

CDR3 coding DNA: TGCGCCAGCAGCCAAGCAGGGTGGGGCTTCGAGCAGTACTTC. Translation gives CASSQAGWGFEQYF. This rearrangement joins TRBV4-1 to TRBJ2-7; D may be TRBD1 (5 bases). This CDR3 has 14 residues. Germline V gene lookup returns CDR1 MGHRA and CDR2 YSYEKL. V gave up 1 base and J gave up 6 bases, with 13 bases separating them.